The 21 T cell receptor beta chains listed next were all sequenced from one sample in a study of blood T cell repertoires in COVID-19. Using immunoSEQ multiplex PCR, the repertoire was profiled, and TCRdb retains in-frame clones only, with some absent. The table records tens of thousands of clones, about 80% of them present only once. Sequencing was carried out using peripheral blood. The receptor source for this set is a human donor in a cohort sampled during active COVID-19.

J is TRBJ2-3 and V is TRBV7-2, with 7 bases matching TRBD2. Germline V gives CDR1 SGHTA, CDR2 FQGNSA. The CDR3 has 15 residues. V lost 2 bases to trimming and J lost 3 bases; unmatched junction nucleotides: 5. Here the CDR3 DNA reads TGTGCCAGCAGCTTACGGCTAGCGGCGACAGATACGCAGTATTTT. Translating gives CASSLRLAATDTQYF.

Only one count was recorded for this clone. CDR3 sequence reads: CASSYVGGHNEQFF. CDR3 DNA: TGTGCCAGCAGTTACGTAGGGGGCCACAATGAGCAGTTCTTC. This sequence joins TRBV6-5 and TRBJ2-1, with 7 bases that match TRBD1. With 2 bases clipped from V and 5 bases from J, the junction kept 3 bases outside the gene matches. The germline CDR1 and CDR2 sequences are MNHEY and SVGAGI. The length of the CDR3 is 14 residues.

CDR3 DNA sequence: TGCGCCAGCAGCCAAGCGCGGGGGGCGTTGAATGAGCAGTTCTTC. This sequence encodes CASSQARGALNEQFF. This chain uses TRBV4-3 with TRBJ2-1; 8 bases align to TRBD2. Germline V gene data show CDR1 as LGHNA and CDR2 as YSLEER. V shed 1 base, J shed 7 bases, and the junction held 6 bases outside the gene matches. This CDR3 spans 15 amino acids.

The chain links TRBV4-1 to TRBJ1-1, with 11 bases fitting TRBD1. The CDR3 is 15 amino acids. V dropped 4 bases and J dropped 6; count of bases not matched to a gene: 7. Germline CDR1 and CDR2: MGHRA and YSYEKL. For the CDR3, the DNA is TGCGCCAGCAGCCTCGATGGGACAGGGGGAGCTGAAGCTTTCTTT. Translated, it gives CASSLDGTGGAEAFF.

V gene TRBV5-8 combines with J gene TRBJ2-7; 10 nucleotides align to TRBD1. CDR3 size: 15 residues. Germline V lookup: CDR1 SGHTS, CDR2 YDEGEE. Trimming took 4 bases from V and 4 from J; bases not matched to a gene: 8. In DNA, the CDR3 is TGTGCCAGCAGCAAAGAACGGGACAGGGGATACGAGCAGTACTTC. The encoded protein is CASSKERDRGYEQYF.

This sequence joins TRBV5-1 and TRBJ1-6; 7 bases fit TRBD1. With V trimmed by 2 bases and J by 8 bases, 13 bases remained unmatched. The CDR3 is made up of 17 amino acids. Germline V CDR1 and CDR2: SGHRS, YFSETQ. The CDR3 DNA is TGCGCCAGCAGCTTAGAATACCCGGGACAGCCAGATTCACCCCTCCACTTT. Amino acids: CASSLEYPGQPDSPLHF.

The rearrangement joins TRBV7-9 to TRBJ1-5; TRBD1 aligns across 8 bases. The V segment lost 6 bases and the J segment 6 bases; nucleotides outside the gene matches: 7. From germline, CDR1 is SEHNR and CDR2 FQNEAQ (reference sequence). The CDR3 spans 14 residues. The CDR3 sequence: CASRTRGLFQPQHF. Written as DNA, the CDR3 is TGTGCCAGCAGGACCAGGGGGCTTTTTCAGCCCCAGCATTTT.

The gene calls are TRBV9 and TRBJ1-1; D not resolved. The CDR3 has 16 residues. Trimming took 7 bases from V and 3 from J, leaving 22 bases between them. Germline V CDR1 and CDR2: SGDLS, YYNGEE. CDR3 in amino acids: CASAHNLDTGDTEAFF. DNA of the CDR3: TGTGCCAGCGCCCACAACCTCGATACCGGGGACACTGAAGCTTTCTTT.

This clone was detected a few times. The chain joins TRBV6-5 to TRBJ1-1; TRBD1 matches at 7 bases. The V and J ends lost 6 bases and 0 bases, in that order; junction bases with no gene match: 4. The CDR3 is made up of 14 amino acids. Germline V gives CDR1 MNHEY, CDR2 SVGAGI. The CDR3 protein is CASRLDRLNTEAFF. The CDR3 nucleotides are TGTGCCAGCAGACTGGACAGGCTGAACACTGAAGCTTTCTTT.

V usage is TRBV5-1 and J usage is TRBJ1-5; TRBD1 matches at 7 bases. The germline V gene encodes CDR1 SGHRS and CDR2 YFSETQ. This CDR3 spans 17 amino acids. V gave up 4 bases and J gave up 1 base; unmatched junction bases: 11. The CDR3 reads CASSPGSGTVSNQPQHF. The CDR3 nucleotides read TGCGCCAGCAGCCCAGGTTCCGGGACAGTCAGCAATCAGCCCCAGCATTTT. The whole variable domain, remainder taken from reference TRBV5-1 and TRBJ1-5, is KAGVTQTPRYLIKTRGQQVTLSCSPISGHRSVSWYQQTPGQGLQFLFEYFSETQRNKGNFPGRFSGRQFSNSRSEMNVSTLELGDSALYLCASSPGSGTVSNQPQHFGDGTRLSIL.

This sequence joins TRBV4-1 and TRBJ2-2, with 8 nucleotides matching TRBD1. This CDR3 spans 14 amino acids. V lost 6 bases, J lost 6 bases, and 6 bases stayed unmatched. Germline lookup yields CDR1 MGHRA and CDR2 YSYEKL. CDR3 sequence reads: CASRVTGEAGELFF. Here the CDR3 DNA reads TGCGCCAGCAGGGTGACAGGGGAAGCCGGGGAGCTGTTTTTT.

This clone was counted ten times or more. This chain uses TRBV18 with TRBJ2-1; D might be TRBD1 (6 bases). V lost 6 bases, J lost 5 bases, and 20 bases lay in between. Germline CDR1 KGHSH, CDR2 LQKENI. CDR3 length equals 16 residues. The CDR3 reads CASSVGQGSSNNEQFF. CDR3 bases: TGTGCCAGCTCGGTCGGGCAGGGGTCATCTAACAATGAGCAGTTCTTC.

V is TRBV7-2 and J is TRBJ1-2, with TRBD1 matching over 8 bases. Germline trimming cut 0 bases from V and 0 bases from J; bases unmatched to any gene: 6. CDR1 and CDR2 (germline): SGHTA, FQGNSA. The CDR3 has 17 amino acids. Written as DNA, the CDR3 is TGTGCCAGCAGCTTAGCGGCAGGGGGCCTAGCTAACTATGGCTACACCTTC. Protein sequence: CASSLAAGGLANYGYTF.

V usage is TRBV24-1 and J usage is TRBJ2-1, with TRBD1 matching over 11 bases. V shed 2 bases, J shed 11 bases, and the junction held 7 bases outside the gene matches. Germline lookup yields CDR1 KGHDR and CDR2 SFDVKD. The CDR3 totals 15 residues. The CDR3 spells CATSDSSGQGGKQFF. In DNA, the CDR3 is TGTGCCACCAGTGATTCATCGGGACAGGGGGGGAAGCAGTTCTTC.

CDR3: CASSPTGNQPQHF. CDR3 bases: TGTGCCAGCAGCCCGACAGGCAATCAGCCCCAGCATTTT. The chain joins TRBV3-1 (or the pseudogene TRBV3-2) to TRBJ1-5; a weak D match, TRBD1 (5 bases). The CDR3 totals 13 residues. V was trimmed by 4 bases and J by 2 bases, leaving 6 bases between them. The V gene's germline CDR1 is LGHDT and CDR2 YNNKEL (reference sequence).

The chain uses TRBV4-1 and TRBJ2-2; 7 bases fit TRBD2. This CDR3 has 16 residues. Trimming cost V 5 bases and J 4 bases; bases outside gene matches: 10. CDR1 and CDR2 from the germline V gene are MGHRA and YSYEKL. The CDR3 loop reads CASSARAGEPTGELFF. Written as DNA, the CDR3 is TGCGCCAGCAGCGCAAGGGCGGGAGAACCCACCGGGGAGCTGTTTTTT.

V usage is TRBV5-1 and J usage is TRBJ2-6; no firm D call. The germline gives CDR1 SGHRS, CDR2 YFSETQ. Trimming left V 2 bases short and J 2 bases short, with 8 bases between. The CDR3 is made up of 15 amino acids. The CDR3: CASSFDMAGANVLTF. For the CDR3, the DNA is TGCGCCAGCAGCTTCGACATGGCTGGGGCCAACGTCCTGACTTTC.

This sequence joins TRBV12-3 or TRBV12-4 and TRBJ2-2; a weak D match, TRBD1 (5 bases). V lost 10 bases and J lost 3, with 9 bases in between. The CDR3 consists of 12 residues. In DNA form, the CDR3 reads TGTGCCACCACAGGTGACACCGGGGAGCTGTTTTTT. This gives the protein CATTGDTGELFF.

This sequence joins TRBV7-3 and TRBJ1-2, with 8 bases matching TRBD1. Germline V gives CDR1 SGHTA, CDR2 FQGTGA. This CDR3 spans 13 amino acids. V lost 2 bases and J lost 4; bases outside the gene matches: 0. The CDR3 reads CASSLGQGYGYTF. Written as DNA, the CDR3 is TGTGCCAGCAGCTTAGGACAGGGCTATGGCTACACCTTC.

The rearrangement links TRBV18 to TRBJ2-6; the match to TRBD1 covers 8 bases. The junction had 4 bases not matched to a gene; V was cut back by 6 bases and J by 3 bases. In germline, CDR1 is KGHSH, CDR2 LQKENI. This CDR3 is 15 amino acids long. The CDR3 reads CASSATGVGANVLTF. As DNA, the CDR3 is TGTGCCAGCTCGGCGACAGGGGTTGGGGCCAACGTCCTGACTTTC. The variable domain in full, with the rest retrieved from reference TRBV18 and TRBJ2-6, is NAGVMQNPRHLVRRRGQEARLRCSPMKGHSHVYWYRQLPEEGLKFMVYLQKENIIDESGMPKERFSAEFPKEGPSILRIQQVVRGDSAAYFCASSATGVGANVLTFGAGSRLTVL.

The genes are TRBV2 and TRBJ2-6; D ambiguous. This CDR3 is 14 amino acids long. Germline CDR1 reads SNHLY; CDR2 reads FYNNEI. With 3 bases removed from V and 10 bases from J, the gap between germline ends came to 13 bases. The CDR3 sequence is CASSEQAPANVLTF. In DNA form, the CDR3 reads TGTGCCAGCAGTGAGCAGGCCCCGGCAAACGTCCTGACTTTC.